A single T cell receptor (beta chain) is shown here with its context. What it recognizes is unknown. Germline V CDR1 and CDR2: SGHRS, YFSETQ. Trimming took 3 bases from V and 9 from J, leaving 16 bases between them. There are 15 residues in the CDR3. Each CDR3 protein gets one entry after TCRdb re-called the 5' RACE reads with MiXCR. The table shows about 88,000 distinct CDR3 sequences, with 27% occurring only once. The sample is drawn from a study of CD8 T cells in ankylosing spondylitis. Broader study findings: The study identified a TCR beta motif of under 10 highly homologous variants that appeared characteristic of ankylosing spondylitis blood.

Specimen: blood, either unsorted or a sorted T cell fraction (not recorded which). The receptor comes from a male donor with ankylosing spondylitis or in good health (not recorded which). The rearrangement joins TRBV5-1 to TRBJ1-6; possibly TRBD1 for D (5 bases). Written as DNA, the CDR3 is TGCGCCAGCAGCTCGATGGGGAGGGACCTTTCACCCCTCCACTTT. Its protein product is CASSSMGRDLSPLHF.